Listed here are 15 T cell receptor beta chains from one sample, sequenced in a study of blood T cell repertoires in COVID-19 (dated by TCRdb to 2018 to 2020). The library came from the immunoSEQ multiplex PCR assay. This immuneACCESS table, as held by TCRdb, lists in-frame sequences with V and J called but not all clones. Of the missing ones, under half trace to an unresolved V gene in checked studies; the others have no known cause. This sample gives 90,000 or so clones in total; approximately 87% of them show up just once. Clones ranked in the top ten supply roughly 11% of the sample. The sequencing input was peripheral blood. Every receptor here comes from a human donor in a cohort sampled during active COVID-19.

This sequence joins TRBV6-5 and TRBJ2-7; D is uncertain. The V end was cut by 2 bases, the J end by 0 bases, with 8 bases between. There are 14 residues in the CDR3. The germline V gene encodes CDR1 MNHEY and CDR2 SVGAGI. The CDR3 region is CASSYIGSSYEQYF. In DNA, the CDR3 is TGTGCCAGCAGTTACATTGGTAGCTCCTACGAGCAGTACTTC.

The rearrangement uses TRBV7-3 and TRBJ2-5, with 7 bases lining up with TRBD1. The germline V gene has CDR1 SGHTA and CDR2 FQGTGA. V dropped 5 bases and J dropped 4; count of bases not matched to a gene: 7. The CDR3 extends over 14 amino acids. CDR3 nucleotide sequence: TGTGCCAGCAGCGAAAGACAGGGTGGAGAGACCCAGTACTTC. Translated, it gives CASSERQGGETQYF.

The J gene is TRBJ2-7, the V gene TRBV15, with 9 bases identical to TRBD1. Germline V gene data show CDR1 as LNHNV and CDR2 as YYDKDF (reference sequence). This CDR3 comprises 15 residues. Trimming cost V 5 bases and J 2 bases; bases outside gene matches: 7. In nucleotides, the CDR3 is TGTGCCACCAGCGAGGGGGGACAGGGTGCCTACGAGCAGTACTTC. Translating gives CATSEGGQGAYEQYF. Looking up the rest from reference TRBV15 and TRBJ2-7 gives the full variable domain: DAMVIQNPRYQVTQFGKPVTLSCSQTLNHNVMYWYQQKSSQAPKLLFHYYDKDFNNEADTPDNFQSRRPNTSFCFLDIRSPGLGDTAMYLCATSEGGQGAYEQYFGPGTRLTVT.

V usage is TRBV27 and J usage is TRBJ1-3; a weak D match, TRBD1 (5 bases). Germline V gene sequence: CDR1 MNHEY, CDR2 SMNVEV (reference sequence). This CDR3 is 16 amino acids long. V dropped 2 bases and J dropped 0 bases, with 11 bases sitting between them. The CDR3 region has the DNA TGTGCCAGCAGTTTAAACAGGCCCATCTCTGGAAACACCATATATTTT. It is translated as CASSLNRPISGNTIYF.

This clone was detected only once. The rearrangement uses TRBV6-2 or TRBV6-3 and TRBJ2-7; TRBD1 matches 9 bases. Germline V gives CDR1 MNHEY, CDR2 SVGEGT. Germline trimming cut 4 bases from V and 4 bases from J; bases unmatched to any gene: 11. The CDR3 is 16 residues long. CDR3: CASSSGQGFARYEQYF. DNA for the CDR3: TGTGCCAGCAGTTCGGGACAGGGTTTCGCTAGATACGAGCAGTACTTC.

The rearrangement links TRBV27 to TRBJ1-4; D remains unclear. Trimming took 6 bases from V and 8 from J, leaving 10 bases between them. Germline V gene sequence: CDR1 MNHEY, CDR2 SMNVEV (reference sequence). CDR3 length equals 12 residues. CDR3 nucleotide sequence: TGTGCCAGCAGGATAGGAGAGGAAAAACTGTTTTTT. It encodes CASRIGEEKLFF.

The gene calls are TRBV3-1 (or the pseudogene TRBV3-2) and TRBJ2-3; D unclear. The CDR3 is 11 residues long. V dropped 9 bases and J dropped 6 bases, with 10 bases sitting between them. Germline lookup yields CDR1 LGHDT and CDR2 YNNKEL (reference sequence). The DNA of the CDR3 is TGTGCCAGTAACTATCGGGATACGCAGTATTTT. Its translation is CASNYRDTQYF.

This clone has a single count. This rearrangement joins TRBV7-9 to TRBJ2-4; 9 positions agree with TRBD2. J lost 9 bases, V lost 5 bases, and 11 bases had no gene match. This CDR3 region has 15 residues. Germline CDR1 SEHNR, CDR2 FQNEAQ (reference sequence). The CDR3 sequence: CASSPGLAAPPIQYF. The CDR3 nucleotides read TGTGCCAGCAGCCCGGGACTAGCAGCCCCCCCCATTCAGTACTTC. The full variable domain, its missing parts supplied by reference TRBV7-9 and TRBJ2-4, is DTGVSQNPRHKITKRGQNVTFRCDPISEHNRLYWYRQTLGQGPEFLTYFQNEAQLEKSRLLSDRFSAERPKGSFSTLEIQRTEQGDSAMYLCASSPGLAAPPIQYFGAGTRLSVL.

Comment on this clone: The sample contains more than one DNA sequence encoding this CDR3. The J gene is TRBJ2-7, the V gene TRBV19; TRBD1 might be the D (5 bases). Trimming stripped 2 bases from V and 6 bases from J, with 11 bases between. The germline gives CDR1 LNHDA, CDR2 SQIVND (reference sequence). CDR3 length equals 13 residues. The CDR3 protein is CASSITGGGEQYF. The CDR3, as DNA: TGTGCCAGTAGTATAACAGGTGGCGGCGAGCAGTACTTC.

The CDR3 protein is CAISESWGGLEDTQYF. The CDR3, as DNA: TGTGCCATCAGTGAGTCGTGGGGAGGGCTGGAAGATACGCAGTATTTT. This rearrangement joins TRBV10-3 to TRBJ2-3; 7 nucleotides align to TRBD2. The CDR3 has 16 amino acids. From germline, CDR1 is ENHRY and CDR2 SYGVKD. J lost 5 bases, V lost 0 bases, and 8 bases had no gene match.

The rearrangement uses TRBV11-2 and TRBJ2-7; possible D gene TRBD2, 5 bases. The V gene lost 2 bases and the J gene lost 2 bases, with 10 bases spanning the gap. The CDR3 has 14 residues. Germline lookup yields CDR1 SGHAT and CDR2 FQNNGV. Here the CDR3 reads CASSLTDLTYEQYF. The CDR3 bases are TGTGCCAGCAGCTTAACGGACTTAACCTACGAGCAGTACTTC.

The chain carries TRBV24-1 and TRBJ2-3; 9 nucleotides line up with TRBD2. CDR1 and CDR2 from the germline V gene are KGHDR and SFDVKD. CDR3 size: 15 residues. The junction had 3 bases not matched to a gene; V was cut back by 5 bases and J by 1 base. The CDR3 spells CATSGASGGTDTQYF. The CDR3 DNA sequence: TGTGCCACCAGTGGGGCTAGCGGGGGCACAGATACGCAGTATTTT.

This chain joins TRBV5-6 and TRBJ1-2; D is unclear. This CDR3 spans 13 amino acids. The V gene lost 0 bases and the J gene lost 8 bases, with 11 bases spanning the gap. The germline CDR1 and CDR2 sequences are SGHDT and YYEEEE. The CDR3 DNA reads TGTGCCAGCAGCTTGGCCCGGGGTTGGGGCTACACCTTC. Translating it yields CASSLARGWGYTF.

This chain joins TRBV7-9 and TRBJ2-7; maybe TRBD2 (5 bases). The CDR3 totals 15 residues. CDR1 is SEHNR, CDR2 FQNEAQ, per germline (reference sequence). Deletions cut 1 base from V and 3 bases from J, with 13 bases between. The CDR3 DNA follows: TGTGCCAGCAGCTTAGGCCCGAATGAGGGCTACGAGCAGTACTTC. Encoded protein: CASSLGPNEGYEQYF.

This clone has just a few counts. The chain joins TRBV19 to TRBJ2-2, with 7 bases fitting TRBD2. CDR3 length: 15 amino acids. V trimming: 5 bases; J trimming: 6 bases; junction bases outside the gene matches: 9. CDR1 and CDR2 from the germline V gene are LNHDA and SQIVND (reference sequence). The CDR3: CASSAFRGESGELFF. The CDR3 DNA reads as TGTGCCAGTAGTGCGTTTCGGGGGGAATCCGGGGAGCTGTTTTTT.